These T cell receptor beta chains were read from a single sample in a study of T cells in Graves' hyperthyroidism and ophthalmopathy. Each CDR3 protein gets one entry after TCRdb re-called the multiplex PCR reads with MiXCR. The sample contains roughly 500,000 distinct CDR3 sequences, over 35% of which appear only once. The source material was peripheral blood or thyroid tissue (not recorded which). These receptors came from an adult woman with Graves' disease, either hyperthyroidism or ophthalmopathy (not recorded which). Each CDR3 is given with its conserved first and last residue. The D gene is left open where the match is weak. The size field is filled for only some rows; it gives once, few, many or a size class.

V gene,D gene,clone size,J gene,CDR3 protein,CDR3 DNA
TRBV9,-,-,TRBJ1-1,CASGGTETEAFF,TGTGCCAGCGGAGGGACGGAGACTGAAGCTTTCTTT
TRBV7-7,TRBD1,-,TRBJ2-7,CASTSWTGVSYEQYF,TGTGCCAGCACCTCATGGACAGGGGTGTCCTACGAGCAGTACTTC
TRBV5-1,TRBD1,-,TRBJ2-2,CASSLRDSRTGELFF,TGCGCCAGCAGCCTTCGGGACAGCAGGACCGGGGAGCTGTTTTTT
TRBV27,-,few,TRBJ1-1,CASSLEGGRSEAFF,TGTGCCAGCAGTTTAGAAGGGGGGAGGTCTGAAGCTTTCTTT
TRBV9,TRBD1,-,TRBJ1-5,CASSAGGGNQPQHF,TGTGCCAGCAGCGCAGGGGGTGGCAATCAGCCCCAGCATTTT
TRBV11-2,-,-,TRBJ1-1,CASSLAGQREAFF,TGTGCCAGCAGCTTAGCGGGGCAGAGGGAAGCTTTCTTT
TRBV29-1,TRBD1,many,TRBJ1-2,CSVDRAIYGYTF,TGCAGCGTCGACAGGGCGATATATGGCTACACCTTC
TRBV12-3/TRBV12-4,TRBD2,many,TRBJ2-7,CASSPYGVERETYEQYF,TGTGCCAGCAGTCCTTACGGGGTAGAGCGGGAAACCTACGAGCAGTACTTC
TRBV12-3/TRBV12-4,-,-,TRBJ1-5,CASSTGTQHF,TGTGCCAGCAGTACAGGTACCCAGCATTTT
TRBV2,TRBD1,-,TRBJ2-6,CASRDRTGANVLTF,TGTGCCAGCAGGGACAGGACTGGGGCCAACGTCCTGACTTTC
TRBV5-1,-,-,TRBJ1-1,CASSLGQGATDSEAFF,TGCGCCAGCAGCTTGGGGCAAGGGGCGACGGACTCTGAAGCTTTCTTT
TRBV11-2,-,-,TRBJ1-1,CASSTNVAVNTEAFF,TGTGCCAGCAGCACTAACGTCGCGGTGAACACTGAAGCTTTCTTT
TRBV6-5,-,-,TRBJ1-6,CASSSQPWSYNSPLHF,TGTGCCAGCAGTTCGCAGCCGTGGTCCTATAATTCACCCCTCCACTTT
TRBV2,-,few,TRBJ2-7,CASSERYEQYF,TGTGCCAGCAGTGAACGCTACGAGCAGTACTTC
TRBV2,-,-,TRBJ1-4,CASSVPAGGQLFF,TGTGCCAGCAGTGTGCCAGCGGGGGGGCAACTGTTTTTT